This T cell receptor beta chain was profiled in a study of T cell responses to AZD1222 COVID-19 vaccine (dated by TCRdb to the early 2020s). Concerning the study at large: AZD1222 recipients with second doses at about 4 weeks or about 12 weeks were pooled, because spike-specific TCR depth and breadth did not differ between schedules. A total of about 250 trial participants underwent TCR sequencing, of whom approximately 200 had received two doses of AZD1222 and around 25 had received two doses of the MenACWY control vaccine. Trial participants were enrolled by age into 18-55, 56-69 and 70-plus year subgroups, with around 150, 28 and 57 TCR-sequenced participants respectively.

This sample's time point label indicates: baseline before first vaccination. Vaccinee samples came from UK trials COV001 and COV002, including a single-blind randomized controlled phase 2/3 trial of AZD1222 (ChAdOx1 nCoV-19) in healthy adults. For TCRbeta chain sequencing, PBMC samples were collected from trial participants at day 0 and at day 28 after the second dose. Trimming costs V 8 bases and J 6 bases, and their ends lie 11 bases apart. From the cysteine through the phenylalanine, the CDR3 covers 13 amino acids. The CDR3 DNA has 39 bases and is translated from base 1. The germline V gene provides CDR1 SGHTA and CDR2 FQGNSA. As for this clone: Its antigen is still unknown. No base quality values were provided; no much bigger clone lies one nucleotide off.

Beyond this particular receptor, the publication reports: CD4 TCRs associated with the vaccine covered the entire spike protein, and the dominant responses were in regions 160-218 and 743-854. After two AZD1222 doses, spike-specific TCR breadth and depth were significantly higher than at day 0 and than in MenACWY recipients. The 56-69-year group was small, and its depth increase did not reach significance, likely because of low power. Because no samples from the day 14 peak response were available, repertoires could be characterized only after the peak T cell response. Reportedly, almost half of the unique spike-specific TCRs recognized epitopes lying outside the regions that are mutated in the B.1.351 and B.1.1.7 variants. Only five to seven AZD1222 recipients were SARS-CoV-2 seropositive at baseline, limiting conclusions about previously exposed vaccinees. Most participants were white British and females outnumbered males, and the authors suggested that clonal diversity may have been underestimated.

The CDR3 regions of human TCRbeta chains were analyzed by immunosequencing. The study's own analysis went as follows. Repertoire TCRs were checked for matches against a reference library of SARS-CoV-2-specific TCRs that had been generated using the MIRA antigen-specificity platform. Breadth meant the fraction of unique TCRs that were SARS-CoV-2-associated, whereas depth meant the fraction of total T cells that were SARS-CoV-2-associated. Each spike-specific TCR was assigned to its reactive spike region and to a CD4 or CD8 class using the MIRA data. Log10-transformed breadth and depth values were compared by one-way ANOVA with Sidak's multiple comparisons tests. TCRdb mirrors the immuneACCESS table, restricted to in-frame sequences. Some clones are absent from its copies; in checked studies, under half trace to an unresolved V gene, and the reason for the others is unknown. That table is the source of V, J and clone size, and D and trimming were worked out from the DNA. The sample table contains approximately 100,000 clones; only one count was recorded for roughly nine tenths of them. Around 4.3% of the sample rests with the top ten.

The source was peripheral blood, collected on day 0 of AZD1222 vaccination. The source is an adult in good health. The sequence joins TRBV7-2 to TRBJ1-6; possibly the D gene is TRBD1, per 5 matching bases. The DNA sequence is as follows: TGTGCCAGCCGTTGGGGGGTTAATTCACCCCTCCACTTT. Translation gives CASRWGVNSPLHF.